This TCR beta chain is from a study of cytomegalovirus exposure and HLA in healthy donors. Trimming took off 2 bases at V and 0 bases at J, with 14 bases between the two ends. Germline CDR1 SGHVS, CDR2 FNYEAQ. CDR3 length equals 17 residues. Study-wide points: Follow-up analysis found HLA locus-dependent TCR association rates, highest for DRB1 and lowest for HLA-C. In vitro assays verified that a few CMV-associated chains recognized CMV antigens specifically.

The study ran its PCR with 60 Vbeta and 13 Jbeta primers. The table came from immunoSEQ multiplex PCR; TCRdb's copy has only in-frame clones and leaves some out. The sample yields 90,000 to 150,000 clones, over 75% seen once. This clone appeared a few times. Its specificity is not known. Sequencing was done on a sample of PBMCs. This receptor was identified in a man aged 40-49 years in good health and CMV-seronegative. The rearrangement uses TRBV7-6 and TRBJ1-3; tentative D call: TRBD1 (6 bases). Here the CDR3 DNA reads TGTGCCAGCAGCTTATACAGGGTTCAATCCTCTGGAAACACCATATATTTT. Its protein product is CASSLYRVQSSGNTIYF.